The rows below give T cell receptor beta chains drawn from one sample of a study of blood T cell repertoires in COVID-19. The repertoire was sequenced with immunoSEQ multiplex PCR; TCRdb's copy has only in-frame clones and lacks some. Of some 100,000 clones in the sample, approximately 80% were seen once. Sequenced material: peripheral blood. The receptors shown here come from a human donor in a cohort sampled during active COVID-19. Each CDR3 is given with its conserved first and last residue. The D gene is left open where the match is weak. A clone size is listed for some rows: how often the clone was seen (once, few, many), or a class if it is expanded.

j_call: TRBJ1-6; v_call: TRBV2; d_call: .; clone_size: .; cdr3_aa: CASSEGGDPPLHF; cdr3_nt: TGTGCCAGCAGTGAAGGGGGAGATCCACCCCTCCACTTT
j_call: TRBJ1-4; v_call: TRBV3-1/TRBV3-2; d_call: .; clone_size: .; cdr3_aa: CASSQDREKLFF; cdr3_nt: TGTGCCAGCAGCCAAGACAGAGAAAAACTGTTTTTT
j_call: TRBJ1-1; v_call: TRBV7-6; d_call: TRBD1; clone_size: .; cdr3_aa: CASSLDRGGTEAFF; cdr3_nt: TGTGCCAGCAGCTTAGACAGGGGTGGTACTGAAGCTTTCTTT
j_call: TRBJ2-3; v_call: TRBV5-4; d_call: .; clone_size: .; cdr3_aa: CASSLYPRADTQYF; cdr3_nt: TGTGCCAGCAGCTTGTATCCCAGGGCAGATACGCAGTATTTT
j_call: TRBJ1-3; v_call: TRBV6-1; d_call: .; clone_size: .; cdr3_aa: CASSEARTAGNTIYF; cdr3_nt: TGTGCCAGCAGTGAAGCTAGGACAGCTGGAAACACCATATATTTT
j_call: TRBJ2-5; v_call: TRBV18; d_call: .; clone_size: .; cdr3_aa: CASSPPAQETQYF; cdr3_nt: TGTGCCAGCTCACCACCGGCTCAAGAGACCCAGTACTTC
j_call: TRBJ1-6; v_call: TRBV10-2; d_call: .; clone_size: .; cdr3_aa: CASSESGNNSPLHF; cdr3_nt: TGCGCCAGCAGTGAATCAGGGAATAATTCACCCCTCCACTTT
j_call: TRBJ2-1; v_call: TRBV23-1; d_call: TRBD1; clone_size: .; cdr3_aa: CASSRLTGCPYNEQFF; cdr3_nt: TGCGCCAGCAGTCGCCTGACAGGGTGCCCCTACAATGAGCAGTTCTTC
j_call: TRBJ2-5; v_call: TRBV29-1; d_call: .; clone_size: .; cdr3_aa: CSVETQYQETQYF; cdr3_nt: TGCAGCGTTGAAACCCAGTACCAAGAGACCCAGTACTTC
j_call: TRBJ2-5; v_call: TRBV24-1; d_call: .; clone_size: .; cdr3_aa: CATSDVETQYF; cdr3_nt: TGTGCCACCAGTGACGTGGAGACCCAGTACTTC
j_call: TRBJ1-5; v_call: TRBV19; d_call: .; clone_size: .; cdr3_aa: CASSTGLWSNQPQHF; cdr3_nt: TGTGCCAGTAGTACCGGGTTGTGGAGCAATCAGCCCCAGCATTTT
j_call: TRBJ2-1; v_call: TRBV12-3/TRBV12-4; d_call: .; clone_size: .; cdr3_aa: CASPTSSYNEQFF; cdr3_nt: TGTGCCAGCCCGACAAGCTCCTACAATGAGCAGTTCTTC
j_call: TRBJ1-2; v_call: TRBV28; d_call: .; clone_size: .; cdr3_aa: CASSPTGPGYTF; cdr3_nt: TGTGCCAGCAGCCCCACAGGCCCTGGCTACACCTTC
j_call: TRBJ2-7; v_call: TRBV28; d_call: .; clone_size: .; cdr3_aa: CASSLESYEQYF; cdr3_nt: TGTGCCAGCAGTTTAGAGAGCTACGAGCAGTACTTC
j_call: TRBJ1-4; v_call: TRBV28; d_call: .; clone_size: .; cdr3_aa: CASSYRATNEKLFF; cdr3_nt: TGTGCCAGCAGTTACAGGGCTACTAATGAAAAACTGTTTTTT
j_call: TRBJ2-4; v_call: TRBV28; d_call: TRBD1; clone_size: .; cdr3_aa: CASSLKKVSGGGRNIQYF; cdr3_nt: TGTGCCAGCAGTTTAAAGAAAGTCTCAGGGGGTGGGCGAAACATTCAGTACTTC
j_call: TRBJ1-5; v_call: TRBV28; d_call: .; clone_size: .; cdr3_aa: CASSETVYSNQPQHF; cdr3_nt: TGTGCCAGCAGCGAGACAGTTTATAGCAATCAGCCCCAGCATTTT
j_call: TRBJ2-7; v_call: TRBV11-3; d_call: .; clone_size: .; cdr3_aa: CASSLGGAGYEQYF; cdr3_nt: TGTGCCAGCAGCCTCGGAGGCGCGGGCTACGAGCAGTACTTC
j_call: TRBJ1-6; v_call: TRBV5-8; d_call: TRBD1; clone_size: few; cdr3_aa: CASSFGQAGSPLHF; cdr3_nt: TGTGCCAGCAGCTTTGGACAGGCTGGCTCACCCCTCCACTTT
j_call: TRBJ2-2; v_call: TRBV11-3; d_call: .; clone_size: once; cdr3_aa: CASRSTGTGELFF; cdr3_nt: TGTGCCAGCAGGTCCACAGGGACCGGGGAGCTGTTTTTT
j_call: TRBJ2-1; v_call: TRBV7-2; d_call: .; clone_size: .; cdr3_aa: CASSLGAVNEQFF; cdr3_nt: TGTGCCAGCAGCTTAGGAGCGGTAAATGAGCAGTTCTTC
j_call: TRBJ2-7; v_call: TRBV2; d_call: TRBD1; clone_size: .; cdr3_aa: CASSSGTGFYEQYF; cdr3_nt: TGTGCCAGCAGCTCCGGGACAGGGTTCTACGAGCAGTACTTC
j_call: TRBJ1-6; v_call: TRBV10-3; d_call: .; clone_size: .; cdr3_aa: CATSRGEVSPLHF; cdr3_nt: TGTGCCACCTCTCGGGGGGAAGTGTCACCCCTCCACTTT
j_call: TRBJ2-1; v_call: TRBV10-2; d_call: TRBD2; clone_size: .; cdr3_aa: CASSGGLAGRDEQFF; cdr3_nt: TGCGCCAGCAGTGGGGGACTAGCGGGACGGGATGAGCAGTTCTTC
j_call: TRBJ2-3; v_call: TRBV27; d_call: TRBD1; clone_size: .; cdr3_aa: CASKTGRTGVPDTQYF; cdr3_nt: TGTGCCAGCAAAACTGGGAGGACAGGGGTCCCAGATACGCAGTATTTT
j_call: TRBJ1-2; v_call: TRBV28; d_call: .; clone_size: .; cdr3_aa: CASSLDRSNYGYTF; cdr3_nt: TGTGCCAGCAGTTTAGATAGGAGTAACTATGGCTACACCTTC
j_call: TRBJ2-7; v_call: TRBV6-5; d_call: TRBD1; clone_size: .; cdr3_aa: CASSYDRGSYEQYF; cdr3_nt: TGTGCCAGCAGTTATGACAGGGGGTCCTACGAGCAGTACTTC